This entry lists 28 T cell receptor beta chains sequenced from one sample in a study of T cell responses to AZD1222 COVID-19 vaccine. Libraries were prepared by immunoSEQ multiplex PCR; TCRdb keeps only in-frame clonotypes and omits some of them. Altogether about 140,000 clones are present, roughly 90% being singletons, with the ten largest covering roughly 4%. The sample consisted of peripheral blood, taken 28 days after the second AZD1222 dose. The source of these receptors is an adult who received the AZD1222 COVID-19 vaccine.

V usage is TRBV14 and J usage is TRBJ2-1; 8 bases map to TRBD2. Losses at the gene ends were 3 bases for V and 2 bases for J; bases not matched to a gene: 6. This CDR3 is built from 16 residues. Germline V lookup: CDR1 SGHDN, CDR2 FVKESK. The CDR3: CASSQISGMPYNEQFF. CDR3 in DNA: TGTGCCAGCAGCCAGATTAGCGGGATGCCCTACAATGAGCAGTTCTTC.

The chain couples TRBV25-1 to TRBJ1-5; weak D call: TRBD1 (6 bases). V dropped 6 bases and J dropped 5 bases, with 11 bases sitting between them. Germline CDR1 reads MGHDK; CDR2 reads SYGVNS. CDR3 length: 13 amino acids. In nucleotides, the CDR3 is TGTGCCAGCAGACAGGGAGCGCATCAGCCCCAGCATTTT. Its protein product is CASRQGAHQPQHF.

The gene calls are TRBV3-1 (or the pseudogene TRBV3-2) and TRBJ2-5; TRBD2 might be the D (5 bases). This CDR3 is 12 amino acids long. Trimming left V 4 bases short and J 5 bases short, with 8 bases between. The germline V gene encodes CDR1 LGHDT and CDR2 YNNKEL (reference sequence). In nucleotides, the CDR3 is TGTGCCAGCAGCCCGGGGTGGGAGACCCAGTACTTC. The encoded protein is CASSPGWETQYF.

V and J are TRBV4-3 and TRBJ2-7; D gene unclear. This CDR3 is 13 amino acids long. Germline V gene sequence: CDR1 LGHNA, CDR2 YSLEER. Trimming removed 1 base at V and 3 bases at J, with 7 bases between. CDR3 nucleotides: TGCGCCAGCAGCCAAGGAGCCGACTACGAGCAGTACTTC. Translating gives CASSQGADYEQYF.

V usage is TRBV28 and J usage is TRBJ1-3; 7 bases align to TRBD1. The CDR3 covers 16 residues. Germline V gene data show CDR1 as MDHEN and CDR2 as SYDVKM. The V and J ends lost 5 bases and 4 bases, in that order; junction bases with no gene match: 11. The CDR3 bases are TGTGCCAGCAGTCCACCGGGACAGTTGAGAGGAAACACCATATATTTT. This gives the protein CASSPPGQLRGNTIYF. The complete variable domain, with remaining parts taken from reference TRBV28 and TRBJ1-3, reads DVKVTQSSRYLVKRTGEKVFLECVQDMDHENMFWYRQDPGLGLRLIYFSYDVKMKEKGDIPEGYSVSREKKERFSLILESASTNQTSMYLCASSPPGQLRGNTIYFGEGSWLTVV.

The rearrangement links TRBV9 to TRBJ2-1; D uncertain. This CDR3 comprises 14 residues. Per the germline V gene, CDR1 is SGDLS and CDR2 is YYNGEE. V dropped 0 bases and J dropped 6 bases, with 10 bases sitting between them. In nucleotides, the CDR3 is TGTGCCAGCAGCGTAGGCCCTAGTGGCAATGAGCAGTTCTTC. It is translated as CASSVGPSGNEQFF.

This chain connects TRBV29-1 to TRBJ2-2; 9 bases are shared with TRBD2. Per germline, CDR1 SQVTM and CDR2 ANQGSEA. The CDR3 extends over 14 amino acids. V shed 5 bases, J shed 5 bases, and the junction held 6 bases outside the gene matches. The CDR3 sequence: CSVRLSGRTGELFF. DNA for the CDR3: TGCAGCGTTCGGTTGAGCGGGAGGACCGGGGAGCTGTTTTTT.

The J gene is TRBJ2-3, the V gene TRBV27, with TRBD1 matching over 7 bases. V dropped 6 bases and J dropped 4; count of bases not matched to a gene: 16. Looked up from germline, CDR1 is MNHEY and CDR2 is SMNVEV (reference sequence). The length of the CDR3 is 17 residues. The CDR3, as DNA: TGTGCCAGCAGCTTGACGTTATGGGACAGAATCCCAGATACGCAGTATTTT. This sequence encodes CASSLTLWDRIPDTQYF.

The rearrangement links TRBV20-1 to TRBJ2-5, with unresolved D. Germline V CDR1 and CDR2: DFQATT, SNEGSKA (reference sequence). The CDR3 is 12 residues long. Trimming stripped 3 bases from V and 5 bases from J, with 10 bases between. The CDR3 DNA reads as TGCAGTGCTAGTCCGCCACGGGAGACCCAGTACTTC. Its translation is CSASPPRETQYF.

This rearrangement joins TRBV5-1 to TRBJ1-4; D uncertain. V was cut by 2 bases and J by 5 bases, with 7 bases left in between. Germline V gene data show CDR1 as SGHRS and CDR2 as YFSETQ. CDR3 size: 13 residues. In nucleotides, the CDR3 is TGCGCCAGCAGCTTAGGCTTAAATGAAAAACTGTTTTTT. As protein: CASSLGLNEKLFF.

The gene calls are TRBV27 and TRBJ2-7, with a weak D call TRBD1 (6 bases). Germline values: CDR1 MNHEY, CDR2 SMNVEV (reference sequence). V lost 3 bases and J 1 base, leaving 10 bases between the germline ends. The CDR3 sequence is 14 residues long. The CDR3 DNA is TGTGCCAGCAGTTTGGGGGCTGGGTCCTACGAGCAGTACTTC. Its translation: CASSLGAGSYEQYF.

The chain joins TRBV7-2 to TRBJ2-3; D gene unclear. Germline V gene data show CDR1 as SGHTA and CDR2 as FQGNSA. CDR3 length: 14 residues. V dropped 3 bases and J dropped 4 bases, with 11 bases sitting between them. CDR3 DNA: TGTGCCAGCAGCTTTGGTAGTTGGTCAGATACGCAGTATTTT. Translation: CASSFGSWSDTQYF.

The sample holds one count of this clone. The chain is built from TRBV6-5 and TRBJ2-7; 7 bases line up with TRBD2. J lost 3 bases, V lost 5 bases, and 4 bases had no gene match. This CDR3 has 13 residues. The germline V gene has CDR1 MNHEY and CDR2 SVGAGI. CDR3 loop: CASSTSGVYEQYF. The CDR3 nucleotides read TGTGCCAGCAGTACGAGCGGGGTCTACGAGCAGTACTTC.

The CDR3 protein is CASSLGLEYGYTF. The CDR3 nucleotides read TGTGCCAGCAGTCTAGGGTTAGAGTATGGCTACACCTTC. This chain connects TRBV7-2 to TRBJ1-2; no reliable D call. The V gene lost 6 bases and the J gene lost 5 bases, with 13 bases spanning the gap. CDR1 and CDR2 (germline): SGHTA, FQGNSA. The CDR3 is 13 residues long.

The rearrangement links TRBV19 to TRBJ1-4; perhaps TRBD1 as D (5 bases). The V end lost 7 bases, the J end lost 4 bases, and 16 bases lay between the germline ends. Germline-derived CDR1 and CDR2 are LNHDA and SQIVND (reference sequence). The CDR3 has 15 amino acids. In DNA form, the CDR3 reads TGTGCCAGTATCTCGGTGGGGCAGGGTAATGAAAAACTGTTTTTT. Translation: CASISVGQGNEKLFF.

This clone was seen only once. The chain employs TRBV19 and TRBJ2-2; a weak D match, TRBD1 (5 bases). This CDR3 is 14 amino acids long. Germline loops: CDR1 LNHDA, CDR2 SQIVND (reference sequence). V shed 8 bases and J shed 6 bases, with 16 bases lying between them. The CDR3 sequence is CASLRQGGSGELFF. CDR3 nucleotides: TGTGCCAGTCTCCGGCAGGGTGGGTCCGGGGAGCTGTTTTTT. The full variable domain, rest sourced from reference TRBV19 and TRBJ2-2, is DGGITQSPKYLFRKEGQNVTLSCEQNLNHDAMYWYRQDPGQGLRLIYYSQIVNDFQKGDIAEGYSVSREKKESFPLTVTSAQKNPTAFYLCASLRQGGSGELFFGEGSRLTVL.

This chain joins TRBV5-1 and TRBJ1-6; D is uncertain. The CDR3 loop spans 15 amino acids. V was shortened by 0 bases and J by 5 bases, with 9 bases between the two germline ends. Germline V gene lookup returns CDR1 SGHRS and CDR2 YFSETQ. The CDR3 sequence: CASSLEAIDNSPLHF. DNA of the CDR3: TGCGCCAGCAGCTTGGAGGCTATTGATAATTCACCCCTCCACTTT. Variable domain in full (rest from reference TRBV5-1 and TRBJ1-6): KAGVTQTPRYLIKTRGQQVTLSCSPISGHRSVSWYQQTPGQGLQFLFEYFSETQRNKGNFPGRFSGRQFSNSRSEMNVSTLELGDSALYLCASSLEAIDNSPLHFGNGTRLTVT.

The CDR3 DNA is TGTGCCAGCAGCTTAGGAGGGGGTGGAGCAGATACGCAGTATTTT. It is translated as CASSLGGGGADTQYF. V and J are TRBV7-6 and TRBJ2-3, with a possible D match to TRBD1 (6 bases). There are 15 residues in the CDR3. Germline CDR1 and CDR2: SGHVS and FNYEAQ. Trimming pared 1 base from V and 4 bases from J, leaving 12 bases between.

The rearrangement joins TRBV6-5 to TRBJ1-1; no definite D call. The V end was cut by 11 bases, the J end by 2 bases, with 15 bases between. This CDR3 comprises 13 residues. CDR1 is MNHEY and CDR2 is SVGAGI in the germline V gene. This CDR3 is CASSRRANTEAFF. The DNA for the CDR3 is TGTGCCTCCAGCAGGCGGGCAAACACTGAAGCTTTCTTT.

The rearrangement links TRBV12-5 to TRBJ2-1; D is unclear. The CDR3 is 12 amino acids. The V end was cut by 5 bases, the J end by 3 bases, with 5 bases between. CDR1 and CDR2 from the germline V gene are LGHNT and FRNRAP. The CDR3 DNA reads as TGTGCTAGTGGTCGCATCTACAATGAGCAGTTCTTC. It specifies CASGRIYNEQFF.

V is TRBV2 and J is TRBJ1-4; D may be TRBD1 (5 bases). The CDR3 contains 15 residues. V lost 4 bases to trimming and J lost 7 bases, with 16 bases between them. Germline V gives CDR1 SNHLY, CDR2 FYNNEI. The CDR3 spells CASSVGEGASEKLFF. The CDR3 coding sequence is TGTGCCAGCAGTGTGGGGGAAGGGGCTAGTGAAAAACTGTTTTTT.

There are a few counts of this clone. The rearrangement links TRBV28 to TRBJ1-1; the D gene is possibly TRBD1 (6 bases). The V gene lost 4 bases and the J gene lost 6 bases, with 12 bases spanning the gap. The CDR3 has 13 amino acids. Germline loops: CDR1 MDHEN, CDR2 SYDVKM. The CDR3 protein is CASSYRVEAEAFF. The DNA for the CDR3 is TGTGCCAGCAGTTACAGGGTGGAGGCTGAAGCTTTCTTT.

The chain couples TRBV2 to TRBJ2-3; 9 positions match TRBD2. J gave up 0 bases and V 9 bases, and 1 base lay outside the gene matches. CDR1 and CDR2 from the germline V gene are SNHLY and FYNNEI. CDR3 length: 13 residues. In DNA form, the CDR3 reads TGTGCCAGGACTAGCGGTAGCACAGATACGCAGTATTTT. Amino acids: CARTSGSTDTQYF.

The rearrangement uses TRBV2 and TRBJ1-1; possible D gene TRBD1, 6 bases. This CDR3 comprises 13 residues. The germline V and J ends were trimmed by 8 bases and 4 bases, with 14 bases remaining between them. Per germline, CDR1 SNHLY and CDR2 FYNNEI. The CDR3 region is CASHRETGTEAFF. DNA for the CDR3: TGTGCCAGCCACAGGGAAACGGGCACTGAAGCTTTCTTT.

The chain has TRBV7-2 and TRBJ2-7; tentative D call: TRBD2 (5 bases). CDR1 and CDR2 from the germline V gene are SGHTA and FQGNSA. V shed 5 bases and J shed 7 bases, with 15 bases lying between them. The CDR3 has 13 residues. CDR3 DNA: TGTGCCAGCAGCGCCGCGGGTCCTGGGGAGCAGTACTTC. It yields the protein CASSAAGPGEQYF.

The chain carries TRBV7-9 and TRBJ2-5; D is undetermined. The CDR3 runs to 11 residues. V lost 3 bases, J lost 4 bases, and 3 bases lay in between. The V gene's germline CDR1 is SEHNR and CDR2 FQNEAQ (reference sequence). CDR3 region: CASSFVETQYF. CDR3 nucleotide sequence: TGTGCCAGCAGCTTTGTAGAGACCCAGTACTTC.

The J gene is TRBJ1-5, the V gene TRBV19; D unclear. Germline assignment: CDR1 LNHDA and CDR2 SQIVND (reference sequence). V was trimmed by 7 bases and J by 6 bases, leaving 22 bases between them. The CDR3 has 16 residues. The CDR3 nucleotides are TGTGCCAGTAACCCCGGGATTACGGGCCTAGGTCAGCCCCAGCATTTT. As protein: CASNPGITGLGQPQHF.

The chain is built from TRBV16 and TRBJ1-2; maybe TRBD1 (6 bases). Germline V gene data show CDR1 as KGHSY and CDR2 as FQNENV. Trimming removed 0 bases at V and 0 bases at J, with 14 bases between. The CDR3 length is 17 residues. As DNA, the CDR3 is TGTGCCAGCAGCCAATCGTTGGCAGGGGTACCTAACTATGGCTACACCTTC. It specifies CASSQSLAGVPNYGYTF.